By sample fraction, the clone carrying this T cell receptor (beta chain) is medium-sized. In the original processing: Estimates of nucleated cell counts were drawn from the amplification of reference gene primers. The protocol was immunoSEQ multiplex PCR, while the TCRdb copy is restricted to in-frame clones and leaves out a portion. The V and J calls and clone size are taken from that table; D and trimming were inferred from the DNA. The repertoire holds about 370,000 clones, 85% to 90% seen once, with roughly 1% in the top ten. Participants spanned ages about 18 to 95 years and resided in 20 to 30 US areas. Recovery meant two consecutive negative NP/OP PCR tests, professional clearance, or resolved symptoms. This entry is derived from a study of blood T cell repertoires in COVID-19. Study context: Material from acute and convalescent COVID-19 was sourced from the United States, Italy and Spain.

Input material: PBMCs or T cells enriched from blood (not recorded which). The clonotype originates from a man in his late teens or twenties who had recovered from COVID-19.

This CDR3 reads CASSDSSGSTGELFF. CDR3 coding DNA: TGTGCCAGCAGTGACTCTAGCGGGAGCACCGGGGAGCTGTTTTTT. This chain joins TRBV6-4 and TRBJ2-2, with 9 nucleotides matching TRBD2. V gave up 0 bases and J gave up 4 bases; unmatched junction bases: 0. CDR3 length: 15 amino acids. Germline CDR1 is MRHNA and CDR2 is SNTAGT.